Included here is one T cell receptor beta chain sequence, with context. This entry belongs to a study of cytomegalovirus exposure and HLA in healthy donors. The V gene's germline CDR1 is MGHDK and CDR2 SYGVNS. The CDR3 length is 18 residues. Trimming cost V 4 bases and J 0 bases, with 19 bases left between them. With 60 Vbeta and 13 Jbeta primers, the PCR was carried out. TCRdb's copy holds only in-frame clones and misses some; the assay was immunoSEQ multiplex PCR. The sample records about 160,000 clones, around 84% being singletons. The sequence was collected from a male donor in good health and CMV-seropositive. J is TRBJ1-3 and V is TRBV25-1; the D is unclear. Sequences were obtained from PBMCs. The CDR3 sequence is CASSGPQKSSSSGNTIYF. As DNA, the CDR3 is TGTGCCAGCAGTGGCCCTCAAAAAAGTAGCTCCTCTGGAAACACCATATATTTT.